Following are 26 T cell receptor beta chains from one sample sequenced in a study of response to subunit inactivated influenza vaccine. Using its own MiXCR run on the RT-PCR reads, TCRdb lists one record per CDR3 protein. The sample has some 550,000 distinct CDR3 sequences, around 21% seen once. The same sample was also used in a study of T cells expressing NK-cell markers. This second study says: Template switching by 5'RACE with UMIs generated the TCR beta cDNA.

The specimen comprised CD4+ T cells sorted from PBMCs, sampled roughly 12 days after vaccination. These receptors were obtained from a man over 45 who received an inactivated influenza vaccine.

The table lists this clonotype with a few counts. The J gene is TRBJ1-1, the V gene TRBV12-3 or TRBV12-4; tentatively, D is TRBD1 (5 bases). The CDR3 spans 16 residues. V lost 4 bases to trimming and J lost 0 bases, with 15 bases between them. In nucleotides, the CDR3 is TGTGCCAGCAGTTGGGGCGGAGGAACCATGAACACTGAAGCTTTCTTT. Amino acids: CASSWGGGTMNTEAFF.

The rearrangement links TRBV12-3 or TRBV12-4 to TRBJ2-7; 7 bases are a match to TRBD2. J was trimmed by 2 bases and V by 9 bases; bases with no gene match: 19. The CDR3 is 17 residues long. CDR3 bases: TGTGCCAGGCCTCAGGAGGGCGCGGCGGGGGAGCCCTACGAGCAGTACTTC. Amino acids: CARPQEGAAGEPYEQYF.

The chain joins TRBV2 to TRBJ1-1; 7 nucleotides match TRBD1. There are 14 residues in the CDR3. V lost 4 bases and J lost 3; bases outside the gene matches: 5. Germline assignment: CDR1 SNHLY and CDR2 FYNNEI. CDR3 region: CASSGGTDYTEAFF. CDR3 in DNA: TGTGCCAGCAGTGGCGGGACAGACTACACTGAAGCTTTCTTT.

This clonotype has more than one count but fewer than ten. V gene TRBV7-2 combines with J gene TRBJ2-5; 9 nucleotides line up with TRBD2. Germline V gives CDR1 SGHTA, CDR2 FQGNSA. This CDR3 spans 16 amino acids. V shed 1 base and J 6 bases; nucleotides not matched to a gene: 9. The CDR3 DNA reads TGTGCCAGCAGCTTAGGTGGCGGGGGGGCCGTAAAGACCCAGTACTTC. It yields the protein CASSLGGGGAVKTQYF.

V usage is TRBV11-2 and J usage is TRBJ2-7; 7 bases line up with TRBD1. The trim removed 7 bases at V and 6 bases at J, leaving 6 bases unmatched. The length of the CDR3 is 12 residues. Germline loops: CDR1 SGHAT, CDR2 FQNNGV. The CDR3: CASNTAGGEQYF. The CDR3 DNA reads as TGTGCCAGCAACACAGCAGGGGGCGAGCAGTACTTC.

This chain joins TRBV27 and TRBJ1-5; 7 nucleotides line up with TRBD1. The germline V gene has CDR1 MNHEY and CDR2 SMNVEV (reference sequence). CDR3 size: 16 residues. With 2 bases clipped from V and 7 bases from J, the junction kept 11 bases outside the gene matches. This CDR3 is CASSLVPRQGGQPQHF. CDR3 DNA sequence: TGTGCCAGCAGTTTAGTTCCGCGACAGGGTGGGCAGCCCCAGCATTTT.

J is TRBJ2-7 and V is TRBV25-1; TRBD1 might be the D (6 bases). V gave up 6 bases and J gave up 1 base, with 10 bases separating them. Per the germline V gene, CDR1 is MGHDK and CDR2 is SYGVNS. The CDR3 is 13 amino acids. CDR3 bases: TGTGCCAGCAGCGAAGGACAGTCCTACGAGCAGTACTTC. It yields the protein CASSEGQSYEQYF.

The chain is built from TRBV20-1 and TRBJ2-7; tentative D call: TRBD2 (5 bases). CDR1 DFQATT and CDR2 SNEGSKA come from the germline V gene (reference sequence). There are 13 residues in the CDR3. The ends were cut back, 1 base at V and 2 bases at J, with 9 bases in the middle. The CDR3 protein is CSARGLHPYEQYF. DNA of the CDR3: TGCAGTGCTAGAGGACTACACCCCTACGAGCAGTACTTC.

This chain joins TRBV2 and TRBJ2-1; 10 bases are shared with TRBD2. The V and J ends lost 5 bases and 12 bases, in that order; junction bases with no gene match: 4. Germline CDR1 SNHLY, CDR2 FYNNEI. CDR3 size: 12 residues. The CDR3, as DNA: TGTGCCAGCAGTTCTAGCGGGGGAGGGCAGTTCTTC. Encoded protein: CASSSSGGGQFF.

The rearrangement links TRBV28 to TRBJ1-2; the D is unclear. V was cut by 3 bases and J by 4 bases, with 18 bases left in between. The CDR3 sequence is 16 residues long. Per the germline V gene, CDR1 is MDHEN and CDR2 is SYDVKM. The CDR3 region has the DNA TGTGCCAGCAGTTTTGAGGGCCCAGGAGGGATCTATGGCTACACCTTC. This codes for CASSFEGPGGIYGYTF.

The CDR3 bases are TGTGCCACCAGCAGAGGACAGGCGGAAGCTTTCTTT. It yields the protein CATSRGQAEAFF. The J gene is TRBJ1-1, the V gene TRBV15; D might be TRBD1 (6 bases). Germline CDR1 LNHNV, CDR2 YYDKDF (reference sequence). The CDR3 spans 12 residues. Between the trimmed V and J ends, which lost 1 base and 8 bases, there was a span of 8 bases. Looking up the rest from reference TRBV15 and TRBJ1-1 gives the full variable domain: DAMVIQNPRYQVTQFGKPVTLSCSQTLNHNVMYWYQQKSSQAPKLLFHYYDKDFNNEADTPDNFQSRRPNTSFCFLDIRSPGLGDTAMYLCATSRGQAEAFFGQGTRLTVV.

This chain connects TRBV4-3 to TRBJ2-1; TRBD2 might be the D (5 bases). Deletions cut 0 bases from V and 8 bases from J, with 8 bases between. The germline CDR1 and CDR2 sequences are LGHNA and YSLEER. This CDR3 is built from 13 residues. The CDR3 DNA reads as TGCGCCAGCAGCCAAGACAGCGGTTATGAGCAGTTCTTC. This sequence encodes CASSQDSGYEQFF.

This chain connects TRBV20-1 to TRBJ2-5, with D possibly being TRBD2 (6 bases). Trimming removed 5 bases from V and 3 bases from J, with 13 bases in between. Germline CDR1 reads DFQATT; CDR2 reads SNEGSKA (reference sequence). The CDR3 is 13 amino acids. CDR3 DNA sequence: TGCAGTGCTCCACGGGACTGGGAAGAGACCCAGTACTTC. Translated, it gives CSAPRDWEETQYF.

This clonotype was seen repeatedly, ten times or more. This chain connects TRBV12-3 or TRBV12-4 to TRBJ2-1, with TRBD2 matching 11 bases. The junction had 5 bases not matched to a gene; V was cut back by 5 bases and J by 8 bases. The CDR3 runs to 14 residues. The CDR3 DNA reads TGTGCCAGCAGTCCTAGCGGGAGGCTATATGAGCAGTTCTTC. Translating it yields CASSPSGRLYEQFF.

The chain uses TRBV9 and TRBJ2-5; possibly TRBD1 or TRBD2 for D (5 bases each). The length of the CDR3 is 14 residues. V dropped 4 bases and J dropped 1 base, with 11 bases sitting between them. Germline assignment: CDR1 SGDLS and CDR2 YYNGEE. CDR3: CASSMGPSQETQYF. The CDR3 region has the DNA TGTGCCAGCAGCATGGGACCATCCCAAGAGACCCAGTACTTC.

As DNA, the CDR3 is TGCAGTGCTAGAGCCTCGACAGGGGGGCTCTTCGAAGCTTTCTTT. Protein product: CSARASTGGLFEAFF. The chain uses TRBV20-1 and TRBJ1-1; 9 positions match TRBD1. After removal of 1 base from V and 8 bases from J, the junction contained 11 bases not matched to a gene. The CDR3 spans 15 residues. CDR1 is DFQATT and CDR2 is SNEGSKA in the germline V gene (reference sequence).

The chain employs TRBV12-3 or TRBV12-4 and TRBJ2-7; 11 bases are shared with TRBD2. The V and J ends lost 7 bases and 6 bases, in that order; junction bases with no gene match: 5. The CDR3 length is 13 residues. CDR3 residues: CASTLAGVPEQYF. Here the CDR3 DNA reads TGTGCCAGCACACTAGCGGGAGTCCCCGAGCAGTACTTC.

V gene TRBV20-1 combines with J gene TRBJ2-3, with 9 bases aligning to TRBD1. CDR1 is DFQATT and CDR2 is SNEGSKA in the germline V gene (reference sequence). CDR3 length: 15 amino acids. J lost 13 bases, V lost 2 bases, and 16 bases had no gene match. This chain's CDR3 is CSARSPGTGTGLEYF. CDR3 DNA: TGCAGTGCTAGAAGTCCTGGAACCGGGACAGGGCTAGAGTATTTT.

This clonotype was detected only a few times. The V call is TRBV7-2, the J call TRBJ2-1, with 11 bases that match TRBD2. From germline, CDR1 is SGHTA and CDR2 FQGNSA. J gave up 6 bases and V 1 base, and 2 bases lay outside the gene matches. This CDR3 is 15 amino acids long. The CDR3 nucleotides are TGTGCCAGCAGCTTAGTAGGGACTAGCGGCAATGAGCAGTTCTTC. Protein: CASSLVGTSGNEQFF.

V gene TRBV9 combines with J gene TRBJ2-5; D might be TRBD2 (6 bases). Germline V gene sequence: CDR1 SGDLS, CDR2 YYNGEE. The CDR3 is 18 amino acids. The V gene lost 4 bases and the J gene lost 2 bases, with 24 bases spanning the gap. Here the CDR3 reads CASSPRSGVSGTQETQYF. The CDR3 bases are TGTGCCAGCAGCCCAAGATCCGGTGTTAGCGGAACGCAAGAGACCCAGTACTTC. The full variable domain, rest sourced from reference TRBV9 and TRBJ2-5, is DSGVTQTPKHLITATGQRVTLRCSPRSGDLSVYWYQQSLDQGLQFLIQYYNGEERAKGNILERFSAQQFPDLHSELNLSSLELGDSALYFCASSPRSGVSGTQETQYFGPGTRLLVL.

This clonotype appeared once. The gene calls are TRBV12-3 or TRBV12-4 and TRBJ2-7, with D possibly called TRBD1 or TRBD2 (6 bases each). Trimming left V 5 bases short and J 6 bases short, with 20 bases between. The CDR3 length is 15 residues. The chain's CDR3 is CASSAGGGTSTEQYF. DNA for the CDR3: TGTGCCAGCAGTGCCGGAGGGGGGACCTCCACCGAGCAGTACTTC.

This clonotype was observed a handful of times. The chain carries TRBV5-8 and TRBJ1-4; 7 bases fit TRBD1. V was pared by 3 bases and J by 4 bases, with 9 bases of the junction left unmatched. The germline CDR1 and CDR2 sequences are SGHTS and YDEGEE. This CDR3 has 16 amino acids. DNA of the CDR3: TGTGCCAGCAGCTATCGGACAGGAGCATATAATGAAAAACTGTTTTTT. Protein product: CASSYRTGAYNEKLFF.

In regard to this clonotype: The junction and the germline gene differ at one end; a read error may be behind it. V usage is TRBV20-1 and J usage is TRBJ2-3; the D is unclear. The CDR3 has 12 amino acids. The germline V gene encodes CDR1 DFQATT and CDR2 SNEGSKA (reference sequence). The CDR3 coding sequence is TGCAGTGCTCCTTCCACCACAGATACGCAGAATTTT. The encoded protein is CSAPSTTDTQNF.

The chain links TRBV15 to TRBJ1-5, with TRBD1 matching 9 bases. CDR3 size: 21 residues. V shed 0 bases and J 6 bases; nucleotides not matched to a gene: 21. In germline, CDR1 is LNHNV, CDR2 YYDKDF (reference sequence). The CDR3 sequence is CATSRDKFGDRDLTIGQPQHF. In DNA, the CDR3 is TGTGCCACCAGCAGAGATAAATTTGGGGACAGGGACTTAACCATTGGTCAGCCCCAGCATTTT.

The CDR3 reads CSVRLSGYRVSYNEQFF. The CDR3 DNA follows: TGCAGCGTTAGGTTGTCCGGGTACAGGGTTTCCTACAATGAGCAGTTCTTC. J is TRBJ2-1 and V is TRBV29-1; possible D gene TRBD1, 6 bases. Per germline, CDR1 SQVTM and CDR2 ANQGSEA. The CDR3 loop spans 17 amino acids. Trimming shortened V by 5 bases and J by 1 base, and 21 bases separated the two germline ends.

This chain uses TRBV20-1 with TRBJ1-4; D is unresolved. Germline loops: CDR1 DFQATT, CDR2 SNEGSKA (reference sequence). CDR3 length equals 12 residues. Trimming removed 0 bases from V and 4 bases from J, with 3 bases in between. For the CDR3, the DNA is TGCAGTGCTAGAGACCGTAATGAAAAACTGTTTTTT. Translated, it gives CSARDRNEKLFF.